This T cell receptor (beta chain) was observed in a study of cytomegalovirus exposure and HLA in healthy donors. Among the roughly 110 subjects of the validation cohort, separate from the roughly 670-subject first cohort, were the donors. Study outcomes and limitations: Cytomegalovirus-associated status was assigned to about 180 TCR beta chains.

The CDR3 totals 18 residues. As regards this clone: Its antigen is undetermined.

The repertoire was sequenced with immunoSEQ multiplex PCR; TCRdb's copy has only in-frame clones and lacks some. The table lists roughly 200,000 clones, roughly 77% of them singletons, with 1% to 1.5% in the top ten. The clonotype was recovered from a young woman in good health and CMV-seronegative. The sequenced sample consisted of PBMCs. V gene TRBV12-2 combines with J gene TRBJ2-7; no check of the table's D call, TRBD2, against the DNA was made. TRBV12-2 is a pseudogene locus. CDR3 DNA: TGTGCAAGTCGCCCCTCGAGCCGGACTAGCGGGATTAACAACGAGCAGTACTTC. It encodes CASRPSSRTSGINNEQYF.